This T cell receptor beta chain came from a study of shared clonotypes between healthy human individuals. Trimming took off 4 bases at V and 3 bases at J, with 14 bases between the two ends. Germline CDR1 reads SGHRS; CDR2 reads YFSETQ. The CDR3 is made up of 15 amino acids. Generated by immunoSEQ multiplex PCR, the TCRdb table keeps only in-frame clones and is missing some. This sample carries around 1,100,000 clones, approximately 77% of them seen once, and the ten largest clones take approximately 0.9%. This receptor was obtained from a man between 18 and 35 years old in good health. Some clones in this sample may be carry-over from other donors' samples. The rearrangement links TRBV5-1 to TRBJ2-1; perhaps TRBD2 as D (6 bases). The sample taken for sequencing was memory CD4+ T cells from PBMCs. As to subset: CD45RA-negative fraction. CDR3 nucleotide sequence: TGCGCCAGCAGCAGTTTACGGGAGTTCTACAATGAGCAGTTCTTC. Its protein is CASSSLREFYNEQFF.